This TCR beta chain stems from a study of response to subunit inactivated influenza vaccine. Findings and caveats of the study: Few new T cells, the authors suggested, are recruited by each seasonal influenza vaccination.

TCRdb independently ran MiXCR on the RT-PCR reads; one entry per CDR3 protein. The sample holds hundreds of thousands of distinct CDR3 sequences, about 15% seen once. Regarding this clonotype: The antigen remains unidentified. A read error may account for a junction end that differs from germline.

This CDR3 is built from 15 residues. Germline V gene lookup returns CDR1 DFQATT and CDR2 SNEGSKA (reference sequence). Sequenced here: PBMCs from blood, sampled around 14 days before vaccination. The chain has TRBV20-1 and TRBJ2-7, with D unclear. The clonotype comes from a man aged 50 to 59 who received an inactivated influenza vaccine. CDR3 region: CSARTESLNSYEQYF. CDR3 nucleotide sequence: TGCAGTGCTAGGACCGAGTCCCTGAACTCCTACGAACAGTACTTC.